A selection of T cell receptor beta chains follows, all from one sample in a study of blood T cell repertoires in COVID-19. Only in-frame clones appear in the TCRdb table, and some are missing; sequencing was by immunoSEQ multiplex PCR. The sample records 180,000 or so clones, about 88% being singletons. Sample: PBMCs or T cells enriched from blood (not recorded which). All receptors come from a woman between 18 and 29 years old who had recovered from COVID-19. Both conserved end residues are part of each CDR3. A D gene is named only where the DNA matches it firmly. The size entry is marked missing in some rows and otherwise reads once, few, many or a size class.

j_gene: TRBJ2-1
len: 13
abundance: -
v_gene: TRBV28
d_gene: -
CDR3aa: CASTGVSYNEQFF
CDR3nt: TGTGCCAGCACAGGGGTCTCCTACAATGAGCAGTTCTTC

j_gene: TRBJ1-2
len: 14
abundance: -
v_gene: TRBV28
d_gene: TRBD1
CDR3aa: CASSLRTGDDGYTF
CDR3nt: TGTGCCAGCAGTTTACGGACAGGGGATGATGGCTACACCTTC

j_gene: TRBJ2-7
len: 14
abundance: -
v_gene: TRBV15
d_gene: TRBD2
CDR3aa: CATSTPGGDYEQYF
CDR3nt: TGTGCCACCAGCACCCCGGGGGGAGACTACGAGCAGTACTTC

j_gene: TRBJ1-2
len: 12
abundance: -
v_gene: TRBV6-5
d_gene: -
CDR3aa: CASSLTGSGYTF
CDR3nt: TGTGCCAGCAGTTTAACAGGGAGTGGCTACACCTTC

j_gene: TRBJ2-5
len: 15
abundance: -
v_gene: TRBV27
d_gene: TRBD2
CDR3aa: CASSLASGRRETQYF
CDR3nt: TGTGCCAGCAGTTTAGCTAGCGGGAGAAGAGAGACCCAGTACTTC

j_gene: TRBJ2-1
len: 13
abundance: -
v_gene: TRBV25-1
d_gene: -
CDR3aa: CASSENQNNEQFF
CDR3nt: TGTGCCAGCAGTGAAAATCAGAACAATGAGCAGTTCTTC

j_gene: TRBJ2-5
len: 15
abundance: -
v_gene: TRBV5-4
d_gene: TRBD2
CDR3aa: CASSLEAGEFETQYF
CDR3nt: TGTGCCAGCAGCTTGGAAGCGGGAGAATTTGAGACCCAGTACTTC

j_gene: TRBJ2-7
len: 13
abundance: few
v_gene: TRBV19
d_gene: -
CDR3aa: CASSIDATYEQYF
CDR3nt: TGTGCCAGTAGTATAGATGCGACCTACGAGCAGTACTTC

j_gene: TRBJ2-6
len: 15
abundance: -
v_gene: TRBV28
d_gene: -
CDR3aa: CASSLRGTGANVLTF
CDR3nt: TGTGCCAGCAGTTTAAGGGGCACTGGGGCCAACGTCCTGACTTTC

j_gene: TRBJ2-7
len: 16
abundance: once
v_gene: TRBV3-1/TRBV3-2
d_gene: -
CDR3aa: CASSQGLVGAVGEQYF
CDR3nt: TGTGCCAGCAGCCAAGGCCTGGTAGGGGCTGTAGGGGAGCAGTACTTC

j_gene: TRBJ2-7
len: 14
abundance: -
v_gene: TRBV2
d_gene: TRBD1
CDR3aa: CASIGDRGPYEQYF
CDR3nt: TGTGCCAGCATCGGGGACAGGGGCCCCTACGAGCAGTACTTC

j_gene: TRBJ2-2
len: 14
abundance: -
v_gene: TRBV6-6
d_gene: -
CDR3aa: CASSYTGVSGELFF
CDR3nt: TGTGCCAGCAGTTACACGGGAGTGAGCGGGGAGCTGTTTTTT

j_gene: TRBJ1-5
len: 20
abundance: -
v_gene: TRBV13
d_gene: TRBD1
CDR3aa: CASSLRGDVDRTYSNQPQHF
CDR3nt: TGTGCCAGCAGCTTAAGGGGAGACGTGGACAGGACTTATAGCAATCAGCCCCAGCATTTT

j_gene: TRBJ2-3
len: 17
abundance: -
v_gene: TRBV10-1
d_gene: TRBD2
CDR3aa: CASSGGLAGASTDTQYF
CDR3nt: TGCGCCAGCAGTGGGGGACTAGCGGGAGCCAGCACAGATACGCAGTATTTT

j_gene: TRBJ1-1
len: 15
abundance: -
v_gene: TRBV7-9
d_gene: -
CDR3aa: CASSRITGVNTEAFF
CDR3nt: TGTGCCAGCAGCCGGATCACCGGGGTGAACACTGAAGCTTTCTTT

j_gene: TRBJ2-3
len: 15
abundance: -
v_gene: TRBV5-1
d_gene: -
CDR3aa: CASTPVAGSTDTQYF
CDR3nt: TGCGCCAGCACTCCGGTGGCGGGGAGCACAGATACGCAGTATTTT

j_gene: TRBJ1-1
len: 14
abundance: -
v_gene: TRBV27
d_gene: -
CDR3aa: CASSVTGQNTEAFF
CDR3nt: TGTGCCAGCAGTGTAACGGGACAGAACACTGAAGCTTTCTTT

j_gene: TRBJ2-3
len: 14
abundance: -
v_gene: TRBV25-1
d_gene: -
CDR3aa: CASSDVSGTDTQYF
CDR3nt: TGTGCCAGCAGTGACGTGAGCGGGACAGATACGCAGTATTTT

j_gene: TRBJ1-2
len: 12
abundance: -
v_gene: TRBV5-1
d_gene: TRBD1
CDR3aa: CASSKDRDGYTF
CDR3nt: TGCGCCAGCAGCAAAGACAGGGATGGCTACACCTTC

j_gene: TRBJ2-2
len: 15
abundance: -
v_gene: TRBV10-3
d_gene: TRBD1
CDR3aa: CAISKDRGGTGELFF
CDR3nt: TGTGCCATCAGCAAGGACAGGGGGGGGACCGGGGAGCTGTTTTTT

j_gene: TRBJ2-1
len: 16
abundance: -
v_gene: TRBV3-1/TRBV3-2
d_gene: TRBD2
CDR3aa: CASSHLAGGGSGEQFF
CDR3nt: TGTGCCAGCAGCCACTTAGCGGGAGGAGGGTCAGGAGAGCAGTTCTTC

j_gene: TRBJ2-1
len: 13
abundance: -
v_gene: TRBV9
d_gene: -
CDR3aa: CASSAQGGNEQFF
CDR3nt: TGTGCCAGCAGCGCACAGGGGGGGAATGAGCAGTTCTTC

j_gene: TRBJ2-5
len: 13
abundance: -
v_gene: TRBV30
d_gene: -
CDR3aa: CAWTWLGAGTQYF
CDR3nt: TGTGCCTGGACCTGGCTAGGAGCCGGGACCCAGTACTTC

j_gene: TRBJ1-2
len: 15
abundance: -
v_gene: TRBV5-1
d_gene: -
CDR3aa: CASSLRGRGDYGYTF
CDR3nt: TGCGCCAGCAGCTTAAGGGGCAGGGGCGACTATGGCTACACCTTC

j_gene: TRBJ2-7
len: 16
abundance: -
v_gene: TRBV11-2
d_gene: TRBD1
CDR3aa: CASSPGRGQGFYEQYF
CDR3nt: TGTGCCAGCAGCCCCGGGAGGGGACAGGGGTTCTACGAGCAGTACTTC

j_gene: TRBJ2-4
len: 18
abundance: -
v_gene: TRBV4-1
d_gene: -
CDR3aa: CASSQGSQRGWAKNIQYF
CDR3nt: TGCGCCAGCAGCCAAGGTTCGCAAAGGGGGTGGGCCAAAAACATTCAGTACTTC

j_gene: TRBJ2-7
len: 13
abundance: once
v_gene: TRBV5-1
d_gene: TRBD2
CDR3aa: CASGLAGSYEQYF
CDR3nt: TGCGCCAGCGGACTAGCGGGAAGCTACGAGCAGTACTTC

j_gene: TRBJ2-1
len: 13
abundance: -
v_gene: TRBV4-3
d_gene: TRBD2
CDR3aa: CASSARLAAEQFF
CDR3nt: TGCGCCAGCAGCGCCAGACTAGCGGCGGAGCAGTTCTTC

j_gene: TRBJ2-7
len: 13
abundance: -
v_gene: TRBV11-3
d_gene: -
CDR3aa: CASSRGTPYEQYF
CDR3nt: TGTGCCAGCAGCCGAGGGACACCCTACGAGCAGTACTTC

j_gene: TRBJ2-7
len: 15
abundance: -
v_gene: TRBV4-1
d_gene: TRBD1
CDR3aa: CASSPLSGTAYEQYF
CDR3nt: TGCGCCAGCAGCCCTCTTTCCGGGACAGCCTACGAGCAGTACTTC

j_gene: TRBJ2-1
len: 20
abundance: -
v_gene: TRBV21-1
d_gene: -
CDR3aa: CASSPGRDRTGTSGSGEQFF
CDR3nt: TGTGCCAGCAGCCCCGGACGAGACAGGACTGGGACTAGCGGGAGTGGTGAGCAGTTCTTC

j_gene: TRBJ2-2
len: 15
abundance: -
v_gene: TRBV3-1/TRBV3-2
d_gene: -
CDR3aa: CASSQLGANTGELFF
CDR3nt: TGTGCCAGCAGCCAATTAGGGGCGAACACCGGGGAGCTGTTTTTT

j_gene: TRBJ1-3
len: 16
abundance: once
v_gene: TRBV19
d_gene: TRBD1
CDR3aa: CASSSVGQSSGNTIYF
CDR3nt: TGTGCCAGTAGTAGTGTGGGACAGTCCTCTGGAAACACCATATATTTT

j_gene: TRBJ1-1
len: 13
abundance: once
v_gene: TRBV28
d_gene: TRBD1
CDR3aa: CAIDRGENTEAFF
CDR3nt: TGTGCCATCGACAGGGGGGAGAACACTGAAGCTTTCTTT

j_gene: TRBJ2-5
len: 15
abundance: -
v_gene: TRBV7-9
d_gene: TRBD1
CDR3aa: CASSTRTGTRETQYF
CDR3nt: TGTGCCAGCAGCACGAGGACAGGGACGCGAGAGACCCAGTACTTC

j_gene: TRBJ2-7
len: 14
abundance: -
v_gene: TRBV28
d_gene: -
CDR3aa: CATEDTESLDEQYF
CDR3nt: TGTGCCACCGAGGATACCGAATCTCTGGACGAGCAGTACTTC

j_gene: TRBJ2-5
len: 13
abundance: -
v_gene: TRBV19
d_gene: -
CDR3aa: CARCWRSQETQYF
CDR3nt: TGTGCCAGGTGTTGGAGGAGCCAAGAGACCCAGTACTTC

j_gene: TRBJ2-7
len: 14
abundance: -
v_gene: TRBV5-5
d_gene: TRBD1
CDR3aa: CASSLPDRWGEQYF
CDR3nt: TGTGCCAGCAGCTTACCGGACAGGTGGGGCGAGCAGTACTTC

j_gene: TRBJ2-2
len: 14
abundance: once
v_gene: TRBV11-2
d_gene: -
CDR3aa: CASSRLRSTGELFF
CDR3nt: TGTGCCAGCAGCCGACTCCGGAGTACCGGGGAGCTGTTTTTT

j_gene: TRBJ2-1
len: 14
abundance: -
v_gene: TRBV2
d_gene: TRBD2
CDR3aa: CASSELGGSNEQFF
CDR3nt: TGTGCCAGCAGTGAATTGGGCGGGAGTAATGAGCAGTTCTTC

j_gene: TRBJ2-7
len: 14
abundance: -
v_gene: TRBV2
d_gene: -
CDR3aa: CASSPQLLGYEQYF
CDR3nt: TGTGCCAGCAGTCCACAGCTCCTGGGCTACGAGCAGTACTTC

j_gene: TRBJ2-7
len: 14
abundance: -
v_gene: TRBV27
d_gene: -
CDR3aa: CASSSLTVRSEQYF
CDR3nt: TGTGCCAGCAGTTCATTGACAGTGAGGTCCGAGCAGTACTTC

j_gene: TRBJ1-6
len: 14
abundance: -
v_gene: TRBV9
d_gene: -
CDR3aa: CASSVGQVDSPLHF
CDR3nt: TGTGCCAGCAGCGTAGGACAGGTTGATTCACCCCTCCACTTT

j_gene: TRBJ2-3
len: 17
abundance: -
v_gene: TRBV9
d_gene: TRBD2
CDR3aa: CASSVTSGGSTTDTQYF
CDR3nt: TGTGCCAGCAGCGTTACTAGCGGGGGTTCCACCACAGATACGCAGTATTTT

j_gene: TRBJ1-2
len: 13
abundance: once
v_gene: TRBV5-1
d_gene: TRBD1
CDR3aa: CASSLEGANGYTF
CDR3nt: TGCGCCAGCAGCTTGGAGGGGGCTAATGGCTACACCTTC

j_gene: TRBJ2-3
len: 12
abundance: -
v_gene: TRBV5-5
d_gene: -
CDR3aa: CASIGGLDTQYF
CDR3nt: TGTGCCAGCATCGGGGGTTTAGATACGCAGTATTTT

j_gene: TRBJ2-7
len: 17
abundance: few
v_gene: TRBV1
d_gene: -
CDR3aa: CTAPTGTKESPGYEQYF
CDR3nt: TGCACCGCCCCCACCGGGACTAAGGAGTCCCCGGGATACGAGCAGTACTTC

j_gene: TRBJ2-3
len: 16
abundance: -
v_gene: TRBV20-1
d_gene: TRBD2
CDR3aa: CSASGVAGGITDTQYF
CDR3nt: TGCAGTGCAAGTGGCGTAGCGGGAGGGATCACAGATACGCAGTATTTT

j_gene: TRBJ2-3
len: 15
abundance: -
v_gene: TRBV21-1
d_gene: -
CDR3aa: CASSKKDSGTDTQYF
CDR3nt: TGTGCCAGCAGCAAAAAGGACAGCGGAACAGATACGCAGTATTTT

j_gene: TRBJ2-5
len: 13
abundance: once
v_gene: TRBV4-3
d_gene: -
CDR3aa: CASSQDLSETQYF
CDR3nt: TGCGCCAGCAGCCAAGATCTTTCAGAGACCCAGTACTTC

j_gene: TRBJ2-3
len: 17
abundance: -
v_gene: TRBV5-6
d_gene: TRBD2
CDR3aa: CASSPDLAGVGGDTQYF
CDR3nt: TGTGCCAGCAGCCCAGACTTGGCGGGAGTAGGAGGAGATACGCAGTATTTT

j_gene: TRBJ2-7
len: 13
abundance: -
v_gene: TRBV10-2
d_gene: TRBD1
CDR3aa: CASKGQLTYEQYF
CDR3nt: TGCGCCAGCAAGGGACAGTTGACCTACGAGCAGTACTTC

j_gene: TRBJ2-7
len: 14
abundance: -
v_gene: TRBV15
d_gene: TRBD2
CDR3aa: CATSREGGAYEQYF
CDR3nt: TGTGCCACCAGCAGAGAGGGAGGGGCCTACGAGCAGTACTTC

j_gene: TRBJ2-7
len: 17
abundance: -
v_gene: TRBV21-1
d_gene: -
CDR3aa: CASSKERGGRATYEQYF
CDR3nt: TGTGCCAGCAGCAAAGAGCGGGGCGGGAGGGCCACCTACGAGCAGTACTTC

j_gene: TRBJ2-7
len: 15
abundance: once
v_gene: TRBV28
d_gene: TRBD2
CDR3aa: CATRGVDFFSYEQYF
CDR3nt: TGTGCCACCCGGGGGGTAGACTTTTTTTCCTACGAGCAGTACTTC